This TCR beta chain comes out of a study of cytomegalovirus exposure and HLA in healthy donors. Germline values: CDR1 MDHEN, CDR2 SYDVKM. Trimming took 2 bases from V and 6 from J; bases not matched to a gene: 10. This CDR3 has 17 residues. Study-level points and caveats: Many donors shared some public TCRs, even though most TCR sequences were rare. Previously analyzed data showed that most TCR beta V segments were productive at a frequency of about 87% or about 30%.

The PCR used 60 Vbeta and 13 Jbeta primers. In the authors' workflow: Among the unique TCR beta chains that a later analysis counted, about 81 million in all, roughly 11 million were shared. Libraries were prepared by immunoSEQ multiplex PCR; TCRdb keeps only in-frame clonotypes and omits some of them. V, J and clone size are those of that table, while D and trimming were read from the DNA. Here the sample spans 100,000 or so clones, approximately 85% being singletons. This clone has more than one count but fewer than ten. Its cognate antigen is unknown. This clonotype was sampled from a man between 35 and 55 years old in good health and CMV-seropositive. This sequence joins TRBV28 and TRBJ1-5; 10 bases fit TRBD1. Sequencing input: PBMCs. This chain's CDR3 is CASSLPRDRGSGQPQHF. The DNA for the CDR3 is TGTGCCAGCAGTTTACCGCGGGACAGGGGATCCGGTCAGCCCCAGCATTTT.